Given below is one TCR beta chain in context. Its antigen is currently unknown. The protocol was immunoSEQ multiplex PCR, while the TCRdb copy is restricted to in-frame clones and leaves out a portion. The sample lists tens of thousands of clones; approximately 90% were seen once. These data are taken from a study of T cell clonotyping in hematopoietic cell transplantation. Study-wide results and caveats: After transplant, recipient diversity fell while pathologically expanded clonotypes grew through day 180. Higher Inverse Simpson Index values in graft donor and pretransplant recipient predicted broader posttransplant TCR diversity.

J lost 7 bases, V lost 5 bases, and 3 bases had no gene match. The V gene's germline CDR1 is MNHEY and CDR2 SVGAGI. This CDR3 spans 14 amino acids. The sequences come from PBMCs, collected 100 days after allogeneic stem cell transplant. The TCR sequence derives from a female patient aged 50-59 years who had an allogeneic stem cell transplant from a related donor, so the T cells may come from the graft donor. Some clones in this sample may be carry-over from other donors' samples. The chain recombines TRBV6-5 with TRBJ2-2; the match to TRBD2 covers 11 bases. The CDR3 nucleotides read TGTGCCAGCAGTACCGGACTAGCGGGCGGGGAGCTGTTTTTT. Residues: CASSTGLAGGELFF.